This TCR beta chain was retrieved from a study of T-cell memory formation after mild COVID-19. TCRdb re-derived calls from the 5' RACE reads in MiXCR, one entry per CDR3 protein. The sample shows roughly 300,000 distinct CDR3 sequences, around 8% of them seen only once. This clonotype was detected only a few times. This CDR3 comprises 13 residues. Trimming took off 0 bases at V and 5 bases at J, with 8 bases between the two ends. Germline V gene data show CDR1 as MGHDK and CDR2 as SYGVNS. Sequencing used PBMCs or a T cell subset sorted from them (not recorded which). The genes are TRBV25-1 and TRBJ2-7, with D perhaps TRBD1 (6 bases). The TCR originated in a young man who had mild COVID-19 (a few samples of this study predate the infection). Cell type and time point are not known. The CDR3 here is CASSEYYRDEQYF. For the CDR3, the DNA is TGTGCCAGCAGTGAATATTACAGGGACGAGCAGTACTTC.